This T cell receptor beta chain was sequenced during a study of T cell responses to AZD1222 COVID-19 vaccine. Measured with immunoSEQ multiplex PCR; TCRdb has only the in-frame clones, and not every one. The table lists 110,000 to 150,000 clones, roughly 91% of them singletons, with over 7.5% in the top ten. The germline gives CDR1 DFQATT, CDR2 SNEGSKA (reference sequence). Between the trimmed V and J ends, which lost 3 bases and 3 bases, there was a span of 14 bases. This CDR3 is 14 amino acids long. The sequenced sample was peripheral blood, obtained on day 0 of AZD1222 vaccination. The receptor was derived from an adult in good health. This rearrangement joins TRBV20-1 to TRBJ1-1; no reliable D call. DNA of the CDR3: TGCAGTGCTAGTGATTTCTTGGAGGACACTGAAGCTTTCTTT. Protein product: CSASDFLEDTEAFF.